The rows below give T cell receptor beta chains drawn from one sample of a study of OX40 agonist ivuxolimab in advanced cancers. Clones were sequenced by immunoSEQ multiplex PCR, and TCRdb holds only the in-frame ones, with some missing. Here the sample spans around 83,000 clones, roughly 90% being singletons. This sample comprised CD4+ or CD8+ T cells sorted from blood, obtained in a trial of the OX40 agonist ivuxolimab. The receptors come from an adult with an advanced solid tumor such as melanoma, head and neck, liver or kidney cancer. Both conserved end residues are part of each CDR3. Each record gives: V gene, J gene, clone size, CDR3 protein. The size field is filled for only some rows; it gives once, few, many or a size class.

V gene: TRBV27
J gene: TRBJ1-6
clone size: -
CDR3 protein: CASSLERSSYNSPLHF

V gene: TRBV7-2
J gene: TRBJ2-1
clone size: -
CDR3 protein: CASSLVGTKYNEQFF

V gene: TRBV5-8
J gene: TRBJ1-1
clone size: -
CDR3 protein: CASPGLNTEAFF

V gene: TRBV2
J gene: TRBJ1-2
clone size: -
CDR3 protein: CASSDSWQGVGYTF

V gene: TRBV5-1
J gene: TRBJ1-1
clone size: few
CDR3 protein: CASSWGAPGPPEAFF

V gene: TRBV21-1
J gene: TRBJ2-3
clone size: once
CDR3 protein: CASRRCTLETVWLTDTQYF

V gene: TRBV28
J gene: TRBJ2-1
clone size: once
CDR3 protein: CASSFQGADSYNEQFF

V gene: TRBV7-2
J gene: TRBJ2-3
clone size: -
CDR3 protein: CASSLGQVTQYF

V gene: TRBV19
J gene: TRBJ2-1
clone size: once
CDR3 protein: CASSPEGRYNEQFF

V gene: TRBV28
J gene: TRBJ2-6
clone size: -
CDR3 protein: CASKSGRSGANVLTF

V gene: TRBV28
J gene: TRBJ2-7
clone size: -
CDR3 protein: CASNPPGTGLYEQYF

V gene: TRBV10-3
J gene: TRBJ1-2
clone size: -
CDR3 protein: CAIGPGQGAYGYTF

V gene: TRBV27
J gene: TRBJ2-2
clone size: -
CDR3 protein: CASSWGGPRTGELFF

V gene: TRBV7-6
J gene: TRBJ2-1
clone size: -
CDR3 protein: CASSSTGTGSYNEQFF

V gene: TRBV28
J gene: TRBJ2-2
clone size: -
CDR3 protein: CASSLRGLNGELFF

V gene: TRBV28
J gene: TRBJ1-1
clone size: -
CDR3 protein: CASSSGGGVNTEAFF

V gene: TRBV7-2
J gene: TRBJ2-7
clone size: -
CDR3 protein: CASSPAQGGARGEQYF

V gene: TRBV9
J gene: TRBJ1-3
clone size: -
CDR3 protein: CASSAFGGLGNTIYF

V gene: TRBV5-1
J gene: TRBJ2-5
clone size: -
CDR3 protein: CASSSRGGIQETQYF

V gene: TRBV28
J gene: TRBJ2-1
clone size: -
CDR3 protein: CASSLPQGARGEQFF

V gene: TRBV5-4
J gene: TRBJ2-2
clone size: -
CDR3 protein: CASSGPGLAAGELFF

V gene: TRBV7-2
J gene: TRBJ2-5
clone size: -
CDR3 protein: CASSLPRGGVQETQYF

V gene: TRBV6-1
J gene: TRBJ1-1
clone size: -
CDR3 protein: CASSGTGASYSEAFF

V gene: TRBV11-2
J gene: TRBJ2-1
clone size: -
CDR3 protein: CASSPRTSGRAHEQFF

V gene: TRBV5-1
J gene: TRBJ2-2
clone size: -
CDR3 protein: CASSLAGAGNTGELFF

V gene: TRBV5-1
J gene: TRBJ2-1
clone size: -
CDR3 protein: CASSLGQGASEQFF

V gene: TRBV5-1
J gene: TRBJ2-1
clone size: -
CDR3 protein: CASSLLAGYNEQFF